This is a list of T cell receptor beta chains from one sample in a study of OX40 agonist ivuxolimab in advanced cancers. Sequencing used immunoSEQ multiplex PCR; TCRdb keeps in-frame clones, though not all of them. The table lists under 65,000 clones, around 85% of them singletons. The sequencing here drew on CD4+ or CD8+ T cells sorted from blood, taken in a trial of the OX40 agonist ivuxolimab. The receptors come from an adult with an advanced solid tumor such as melanoma, head and neck, liver or kidney cancer. The CDR3 runs from the conserved cysteine through the conserved F or W. The order of the fields is D gene, clone size, J gene, V gene, CDR3 DNA, CDR3 protein. D genes are given only for firm matches. Clone size is not always given. Where it is, it says once, few, many or a class for expanded clones.

>TRBD1|few|TRBJ2-7|TRBV19
TGTGCCAGTAGTAACCAGGGGGCAAGGGGTGAGCAGTACTTC
CASSNQGARGEQYF
>-|-|TRBJ2-7|TRBV28
TGTGCCAGCCGTCCCAGCGGACACTCCTACGAGCAGTACTTC
CASRPSGHSYEQYF
>-|-|TRBJ1-2|TRBV12-1
TGTGCCAGCAGTTTTGACCCCGGCGGGGAGGTGGACTATGGCTACACCTTC
CASSFDPGGEVDYGYTF
>TRBD1|-|TRBJ1-5|TRBV19
TGTGCCAGTAGTATGATCGCAGGGGGACAGCAGCCCCAGCATTTT
CASSMIAGGQQPQHF
>-|few|TRBJ1-3|TRBV2
TGTGCCAGCAACCTCCTGAACTCTGGAAACACCATATATTTT
CASNLLNSGNTIYF
>TRBD1|-|TRBJ2-5|TRBV19
TGTGCCAGTAGCCACAGGGGGGCGGAGACCCAGTACTTC
CASSHRGAETQYF
>TRBD1|-|TRBJ2-1|TRBV6-5
TGTGCCAGCAAACCACAGGGGTACAATGAGCAGTTCTTC
CASKPQGYNEQFF
>-|-|TRBJ1-4|TRBV29-1
TGCAGCGGCGGCGGGGGGGGGAAACTGTTTTTT
CSGGGGGKLFF
>-|-|TRBJ2-5|TRBV11-3
TGTGCCAGCAGTCCCGGGGGCCAAGAGACCCAGTACTTC
CASSPGGQETQYF
>TRBD1|-|TRBJ2-5|TRBV27
TGTGCCAGCAGTTCGGGACAGGGGGTAGTTGAGACCCAGTACTTC
CASSSGQGVVETQYF
>TRBD1|-|TRBJ1-6|TRBV27
TGTGCCAGCAGTTTGAAGGGACAGGTTAATTCACCCCTCCACTTT
CASSLKGQVNSPLHF
>-|-|TRBJ2-5|TRBV11-1
TGTGCCAGCAGCTTAGGTAGCACAGGCCAGTACCAAGAGACCCAGTACTTC
CASSLGSTGQYQETQYF
>TRBD1|-|TRBJ2-5|TRBV5-3
TGTGCCAGAAGCAAGGACAGGGGGCAAGAGACCCAGTACTTC
CARSKDRGQETQYF
>-|-|TRBJ2-3|TRBV19
TGTGCCAGTAGTATCCGCCGTAACAGGGATCCGCAGTATTTT
CASSIRRNRDPQYF
>TRBD2|-|TRBJ2-1|TRBV5-1
TGCGCCAGCAGCTACGGACTAGCGGGCTACAATGAGCAGTTCTTC
CASSYGLAGYNEQFF
>TRBD1|few|TRBJ2-7|TRBV5-1
TGCGCCAGCGCTGGGACAGGGGATAGCGAGCAGTACTTC
CASAGTGDSEQYF
>TRBD2|-|TRBJ2-7|TRBV10-3
TGTGCCATCAGTGACCCGACTAGCGGGAGTTACGAGCAGTACTTC
CAISDPTSGSYEQYF
>-|-|TRBJ2-7|TRBV19
TGCGCCAGTAGTATTTATCGCTCCGGCGGCGAGCAGTACTTC
CASSIYRSGGEQYF
>-|once|TRBJ1-1|TRBV7-6
TGTGCCAGCAGCGCTCGACAGGTAGGGACTGAAGCTTTCTTT
CASSARQVGTEAFF
>-|-|TRBJ1-5|TRBV7-2
TGTGCCAGCAGCGCCACAGGGCTGCCTGGGGAGCCCCAGCATTTT
CASSATGLPGEPQHF
>-|-|TRBJ2-5|TRBV18
TGTGCCAGCTCACCAGCCGGGCCCCCGGGGGAGACCCAGTACTTC
CASSPAGPPGETQYF
>-|once|TRBJ2-7|TRBV7-2
TGTGCCAGCAGCCCTACTACTTACGAGCAGTACTTC
CASSPTTYEQYF
>TRBD1|-|TRBJ2-7|TRBV7-2
TGTGCCAGCAGATACGACAGGGGGAACGACGAGCAGTACTTC
CASRYDRGNDEQYF
>-|few|TRBJ2-5|TRBV7-6
TGTGCCAGCAGCTTAGCGCGTTCGAGAGGGGAGACCCAGTACTTC
CASSLARSRGETQYF
>TRBD2|-|TRBJ2-7|TRBV6-6
TGTGCCAGCAGTTACTCCTGGCGGGAGGAAGTAAACGAGCAGTACTTC
CASSYSWREEVNEQYF
>-|-|TRBJ2-3|TRBV15
TGTGCCACCAGCAGGGTGTCCTTCGGAGCAGATACGCAGTATTTT
CATSRVSFGADTQYF
>-|-|TRBJ2-3|TRBV9
TGTGCCAGCAGCGTAGCAGAGCGGAGCACAGATACGCAGTATTTT
CASSVAERSTDTQYF
>-|-|TRBJ2-2|TRBV2
TGTGCCAGCAGGGCCAGGGGTGACACCGGGGAGCTGTTTTTT
CASRARGDTGELFF
>-|-|TRBJ1-1|TRBV14
TGTGCCAGCAGCCAAGAGGCAGGGACCAACACTGAAGCTTTCTTT
CASSQEAGTNTEAFF
>-|-|TRBJ2-3|TRBV7-2
TGTGCCAGCAGCTTAGCGGCAGGGAGCACAGATACGCAGTATTTT
CASSLAAGSTDTQYF
>TRBD2|-|TRBJ2-7|TRBV7-3
TGTGCCAGCAGCCTGAGACCGGGACTAGCGGCAGCAAACTTCACCTACGAGCAGTACTTC
CASSLRPGLAAANFTYEQYF
>-|-|TRBJ2-7|TRBV5-1
TGCGCCAGCAGCTACCAGACAGACTACGAGCAGTACTTC
CASSYQTDYEQYF
>-|-|TRBJ2-2|TRBV29-1
TGCAGCGTTCTTCCCGGGACTCCCGGCACCGGGGAGCTGTTTTTT
CSVLPGTPGTGELFF
>TRBD2|once|TRBJ2-7|TRBV5-6
TGTGCCAGCAACAGACTAGCGGGAGGGACCCCCTACGAGCAGTACTTC
CASNRLAGGTPYEQYF
>-|-|TRBJ2-5|TRBV19
TGTGCCAGTAAAGGACAAGAGACCCAGTACTTC
CASKGQETQYF
>TRBD1|-|TRBJ1-1|TRBV7-2
TGTGCCAGCAGCTTCCATGTCAGGGGGCCCACTGAAGCTTTCTTT
CASSFHVRGPTEAFF
>TRBD1|-|TRBJ2-1|TRBV7-3
TGTGCCAGCAGCTCACAGGGGGGCCCCTACAATGAGCAGTTCTTC
CASSSQGGPYNEQFF
>TRBD2|-|TRBJ2-5|TRBV4-2
TGTGCCAGCAGCCAAGAAAGTTCAGTAGCGGGAGGTCGAGAGACCCAGTACTTC
CASSQESSVAGGRETQYF
>TRBD1|-|TRBJ1-4|TRBV13
TGTGCCAGCAGCTCGGGACAGGGAGGTGAAAAACTGTTTTTT
CASSSGQGGEKLFF
>TRBD1|-|TRBJ2-2|TRBV7-9
TGTGCCAGCAGCCCCGTCAGGGACAGACCCACCGGGGAGCTGTTTTTT
CASSPVRDRPTGELFF
>TRBD1|-|TRBJ2-7|TRBV10-3
TGTGCCATCAGCCCCGGGACAGGGTTTACCTACGAGCAGTACTTC
CAISPGTGFTYEQYF
>-|-|TRBJ2-1|TRBV9
TGTGCCAGCAGCGTATCCAGCGCTAACTACAATGAGCAGTTCTTC
CASSVSSANYNEQFF
>-|-|TRBJ2-1|TRBV11-1
TGTGCCAGCAGCTTCCCCGGGGGCTACAATGAGCAGTTCTTC
CASSFPGGYNEQFF
>-|-|TRBJ1-3|TRBV5-1
TGCGCCAGCAGCGATACACGCTCTGGAAACACCATATATTTT
CASSDTRSGNTIYF
>-|-|TRBJ1-2|TRBV18
TGTGCCAGCTCAGGTGGGAGCTATGGCTACACCTTC
CASSGGSYGYTF
>TRBD2|-|TRBJ2-5|TRBV5-1
TGCGCCAGCAGCCTAGGGACTACCGGAGCTGAGACCCAGTACTTC
CASSLGTTGAETQYF
>-|-|TRBJ1-5|TRBV7-9
TGTGCCAGCAGCCCCTCAGGGCTAAATCAGCCCCAGCATTTT
CASSPSGLNQPQHF
>-|-|TRBJ2-2|TRBV6-1
TGTGCCAGCAGTGTGTTGCAGTCTGGCACCGGGGAGCTGTTTTTT
CASSVLQSGTGELFF
>-|-|TRBJ2-5|TRBV13
TGTGCCAGCAGGCGGACTGCTGGAGCGGGGACCCAGTACTTC
CASRRTAGAGTQYF
>-|-|TRBJ2-7|TRBV28
TGTGCCAGCAGTCCCCGGACTTCCCACCGTTCCTACGAGCAGTACTTC
CASSPRTSHRSYEQYF